The rows below give T cell receptor beta chains drawn from one sample of a study of blood T cell repertoires in COVID-19. Sequenced by immunoSEQ multiplex PCR; TCRdb stores in-frame clones only, minus some. Among about 200,000 clones, about 80% were seen once, and the ten largest hold roughly 6.9%. The sample comprised peripheral blood. These receptor sequences come from a human donor with acute or convalescent COVID-19. The donor label of this sample is uncertain. The CDR3 runs from the conserved cysteine through the conserved F or W. A D gene is named only where the DNA matches it firmly.

D	J	V	DNA	CDR3
TRBD2	TRBJ2-2	TRBV5-1	TGCGCCAGCAGCTCGCAACTAGCGGGAGTTCGGTCCGGGGAGCTGTTTTTT	CASSSQLAGVRSGELFF
TRBD2	TRBJ2-1	TRBV7-9	TGTGCCAGCAGCCCCCGGGGTAGCGGGAGCTCCTACAATGAGCAGTTCTTC	CASSPRGSGSSYNEQFF
-	TRBJ1-6	TRBV21-1	TGTGCCAGCCGGGAGGGGGGGGTGATCCTCCACTTT	CASREGGVILHF
TRBD2	TRBJ2-7	TRBV19	TGTGCCAGTAGTATTCGACTAGCGGGAGAGTACGAGCAGTACTTC	CASSIRLAGEYEQYF
-	TRBJ2-1	TRBV30	TGTGCCTGGAGTTCCTGGAGCTCCTACAATGAGCAGTTCTTC	CAWSSWSSYNEQFF
-	TRBJ1-2	TRBV12-3/TRBV12-4	TGTGCCAGCAGCCCAAACGCGGGTCTTGGCTACACCTTC	CASSPNAGLGYTF
-	TRBJ1-3	TRBV5-1	TGCGCCAGCAGCGCCGAGGGACACTACTCTGGAAACACCATATATTTT	CASSAEGHYSGNTIYF
TRBD2	TRBJ2-2	TRBV7-2	TGTGCCAGCAGTGGGGGTACAGCGGGAGCCACCGGGGAGCTGTTTTTT	CASSGGTAGATGELFF
-	TRBJ2-1	TRBV5-1	TGCGCCAGCAGCCGGGGGACTTTCTCCTACAATGAGCAGTTCTTC	CASSRGTFSYNEQFF
-	TRBJ1-2	TRBV7-8	TGTGCCAGCAGCTTAGATGGCAGGGGTCGCTATGGCTACACCTTC	CASSLDGRGRYGYTF